Below, 9 T cell receptor beta chains from the same sample are listed, as sequenced in a study of blood T cell repertoires in COVID-19. The repertoire was sequenced with immunoSEQ multiplex PCR; TCRdb's copy has only in-frame clones and lacks some. The profile covers 75,000 to 90,000 clones, with about 83% appearing a single time and roughly 8% taken by the ten largest. The sequencing sample was made of peripheral blood. These receptors all stem from a man aged 50 to 60 with active COVID-19.

Only a few counts were recorded for this clone. The CDR3 DNA follows: TGTGCCAGCAGCTCCTACAGCTATGGCTACACCTTC. Amino acids: CASSSYSYGYTF. V and J are TRBV7-2 and TRBJ1-2, with D unresolved. V lost 4 bases, J lost 4 bases, and 7 bases lay in between. The CDR3 is 12 amino acids. Germline CDR1 SGHTA, CDR2 FQGNSA.

The chain is built from TRBV2 and TRBJ1-5, with unresolved D. Germline CDR1 SNHLY, CDR2 FYNNEI. V lost 8 bases, J lost 0 bases, and 8 bases lay in between. The length of the CDR3 is 13 residues. The CDR3 loop is CASGRNSNQPQHF. The DNA of the CDR3 is TGTGCCAGCGGGAGGAATAGCAATCAGCCCCAGCATTTT.

The table lists this clone with a few counts. This sequence joins TRBV5-6 and TRBJ2-2; 7 bases match TRBD2. CDR3 size: 15 residues. V shed 6 bases and J 5 bases; nucleotides not matched to a gene: 10. The germline V gene encodes CDR1 SGHDT and CDR2 YYEEEE. As DNA, the CDR3 is TGTGCCAGCACCCTAGGCGGGGGAGGAACCGGGGAGCTGTTTTTT. Translated: CASTLGGGGTGELFF. The variable domain in full, with the rest retrieved from reference TRBV5-6 and TRBJ2-2, is DAGVTQSPTHLIKTRGQQVTLRCSPKSGHDTVSWYQQALGQGPQFIFQYYEEEERQRGNFPDRFSGHQFPNYSSELNVNALLLGDSALYLCASTLGGGGTGELFFGEGSRLTVL.

The CDR3 DNA follows: TGTGCCAGCAGCAACAGGGGCGGGGAGACCCAGTACTTC. This gives the protein CASSNRGGETQYF. The V and J genes are TRBV7-3 and TRBJ2-5, with TRBD1 matching over 7 bases. The V gene end was trimmed by 5 bases and the J gene end by 5 bases; junction bases not matched to a gene: 5. Germline lookup yields CDR1 SGHTA and CDR2 FQGTGA. This CDR3 is 13 amino acids long.

This chain joins TRBV7-2 and TRBJ1-2, with D perhaps TRBD1 (6 bases). CDR1 and CDR2 from the germline V gene are SGHTA and FQGNSA. The CDR3 is 14 residues long. Trimming cost V 2 bases and J 3 bases, with 10 bases left between them. The CDR3 is CASSLSRGHYGYTF. CDR3 sequence (DNA): TGTGCCAGCAGCTTAAGCAGGGGACACTATGGCTACACCTTC.

CDR3 protein: CASSPQAAGRHLNSPLHF. Here the CDR3 DNA reads TGTGCCAGCAGCCCCCAGGCAGCTGGGAGACATCTAAATTCACCCCTCCACTTT. This chain connects TRBV5-5 to TRBJ1-6, with no clear D. The CDR3 runs to 18 residues. From germline, CDR1 is SGHKS and CDR2 YYEKEE (reference sequence). V was cut by 4 bases and J by 7 bases, with 24 bases left in between.

The V gene is TRBV28, the J gene TRBJ1-1, with D hard to call. Germline V gives CDR1 MDHEN, CDR2 SYDVKM. The V gene lost 8 bases and the J gene lost 5 bases, with 9 bases spanning the gap. This CDR3 contains 11 residues. The chain's CDR3 is CASGRMTEAFF. CDR3 nucleotides: TGTGCCAGCGGGAGGATGACTGAAGCTTTCTTT.

The chain links TRBV6-5 to TRBJ2-2; TRBD1 might be the D (6 bases). Germline loops: CDR1 MNHEY, CDR2 SVGAGI. The germline V and J ends were trimmed by 2 bases and 5 bases, with 15 bases remaining between them. CDR3 length: 16 residues. CDR3 nucleotides: TGTGCCAGCAGTTACGACAGGAAAGGACCTACCGGGGAGCTGTTTTTT. Translating gives CASSYDRKGPTGELFF.

V usage is TRBV7-2 and J usage is TRBJ2-1; a possible D gene is TRBD1 (6 bases). The CDR3 has 17 amino acids. The V gene lost 7 bases and the J gene lost 8 bases, with 27 bases spanning the gap. From germline, CDR1 is SGHTA and CDR2 FQGNSA. DNA for the CDR3: TGTGCCAGCACCTCTGGTTTCCTGCTTGTAAAGGGGGATGAGCAGTTCTTC. This gives the protein CASTSGFLLVKGDEQFF.